This T cell receptor (beta chain) stems from a study of cytomegalovirus exposure and HLA in healthy donors (dated by TCRdb to about 2017). Broadly, across the study: In an earlier analysis of 450 to 750 of the donors, 276 Gb of sequence data and 90 million to 120 million unique TCR beta sequences from roughly 190 million T cells were reported. Roughly 320 gigabases of sequencing data and 70 million to 95 million unique TCR sequences made up an early release that covered about 640 HLA-typed donors. Of the roughly 400 genotyped donors, 65% to 90% were placed in the genetic ancestry cluster associated with self-reported Caucasian donors. The study aimed to test whether signatures of past pathogen exposure could be identified by cataloging public T cell receptors. The T cell repertoires of 550 to 850 subjects were profiled by immunosequencing and related to cytomegalovirus serostatus. Along with the roughly 670-subject first cohort, a separate validation cohort of more than 90 different subjects was used. The study combined high-throughput TCR immunosequencing, statistical association of individual TCRs with disease status, and machine learning to predict cytomegalovirus infection status. In a later analysis, previously published TCR beta repertoires from some 640 donors were re-analyzed and high-resolution HLA genotyping was added so that TCR occurrence patterns could be studied. The later analysis used no new phenotypic data to find candidate immune exposures, relying instead on TCR beta sequences and their occurrence across donors. An earlier analysis of some 500 of the donors used high-throughput TCR beta sequencing to judge whether each TCR beta V gene segment behaved as functional or pseudogenic. Alongside the repertoire data, information on donor age, sex, ethnicity and CMV serostatus was compiled. A later genetic analysis took genome-wide SNP genotypes for 398 of the 666 donors and used that subset as a discovery cohort. Every repertoire in the discovery cohort had been generated on one and the same sequencing platform. Both class I and class II loci were covered by HLA typing, at four-digit resolution. Typing coverage differed by locus: A, B, C, DRB1 and DQB1 were typed in roughly 620-630 donors, DQA1 in about 500, DPA1 in 600 to 610, and DPB1 in 472. A handful of DR-DQ haplotypes were handled as single units for association and clustering because linkage in the cohort was strong. Across approximately 400 genotyped donors of the cohort, an average of approximately 240,000 unique TCR beta nucleotide sequences per donor were sequenced, and 15% to 20% of those sequences were non-productive. Here is what the overall study found, with its caveats: A later analysis found that most CMV-associated TCR beta chains appeared HLA-restricted, with HLA associations seemingly driven largely by CMV exposure. In a later genetic analysis, fewer N-insertions in productive TCRs were reported among donors in an Asian-associated ancestry cluster than the roughly 700-donor mean. A later analysis found that HLA-associated TCR beta chains were more clonally expanded and had lower generation probabilities than equally common non-associated chains. A further reported finding was that TCR beta sequences accurately predicted the HLA-A and HLA-B alleles for most subjects in the first cohort. An association between a missense DCLRE1C variant and V-gene and J-gene trimming of TCR beta chains was found in a later genetic analysis and replicated in an independent cohort. While some public TCRs were present in many individuals, most TCR sequences turned up only very rarely across donors. The authors suggested that the approach could potentially be generalized to other disease states and immunological phenotypes. According to a later analysis, parvovirus B19, influenza, CMV and Epstein-Barr virus appeared linked to several top co-occurrence clusters. A later analysis associated about 18,000 TCR beta sequences with specific HLA alleles at a false discovery rate of 0.05. An earlier analysis of some 590 of the donors showed that most TCR beta V segments appeared in productive rearrangements either about 87% or about 30% of the time, which broadly matched IMGT annotations. When HLA alleles, especially DR and DQ, strongly co-occurred, attributing TCR associations to individual alleles was difficult. Linkage disequilibrium might explain the correlated functional status among segregating V segments, but an unknown experimental factor could not be excluded. This cohort had only TCR beta chains sequenced, and the lack of alpha or paired-chain data limited which features could be detected. The sequencing pipeline was judged likely to have produced a cluster of highly shared sequence variants as a technical artifact. For the cohort, immune exposure information was limited to CMV serostatus. Because counts were too low, fewer than 20 rarely observed V segments, including chromosome 9 orphons, were excluded from the earlier analysis of fewer than 650 of the donors. The study listed 150 to 200 TCR beta chains as associated with cytomegalovirus. Cytomegalovirus status was reported to be diagnosed by the classifier with high specificity and sensitivity in both the original and validation cohorts. A few of the identified cytomegalovirus-associated TCR beta chains were confirmed in vitro to be specific for cytomegalovirus antigens. Roughly uniform sequencing depth across donors was assumed in presence/absence analyses, although this assumption may not hold. In a later analysis, the rate of TCR association differed among HLA loci, with DRB1 alleles having the most associated TCRs and HLA-C alleles having the fewest. Because HLA typing was unavailable for some donors at each locus, only the typed subset was used in association tests.

To prepare the library, the immunoSEQ multiplex PCR assay was applied. For the multiplex PCR, a mixture combining 60 forward primers for TCR Vbeta segments and 13 reverse primers for TCR Jbeta segments was used. The CDR3 region of rearranged TCR beta genes was amplified from genomic DNA by a multiplex PCR assay. On the Illumina HiSeq System, the amplified TCR beta libraries were sequenced as 87-base-pair reads. The authors processed their data as follows. In a later analysis, 70 million to 95 million unique TCR beta chains were counted across the 500 to 850 repertoires, and roughly 11 million of these chains were shared by at least two donors. Raw reads were error-corrected and collapsed into unique sequences by a nearest-neighbor algorithm in which closely related sequences were merged to remove PCR and sequencing errors. Alignment of CDR3 sequences to IMGT reference sequences was used to assign V, D and J gene segments. Each retained sequence needed at least a six-nucleotide match to both a V gene segment and a J gene segment. Rearrangements were called productive when the CDR3 lacked stop codons and stayed in frame with V and J; all others were non-productive. Following IMGT convention, CDR3 was defined as the stretch from the second conserved V-encoded cysteine up to the conserved J-encoded phenylalanine. Sequences without an unambiguous match to a single V gene segment were excluded from the earlier analysis of a few hundred of the donors. An earlier analysis of 587 of the donors called V segments functional above 56.7% productive rearrangements and segregating when the between-donor standard deviation exceeded 5%. A statistical classification framework was developed to diagnose cytomegalovirus status using the catalog of TCR beta chain sequences. In a later analysis, TCR nucleotide sequences were compared against IMGT/GENE-DB human TR gene sequences so that V and J genes could be assigned. The TCRdist pipeline was used in a later analysis to assign CDR3 sequences and most-parsimonious VDJ recombination scenarios. In a later analysis, each TCR beta chain was defined by its CDR3 amino acid sequence together with its V-gene family, and reads lacking a unique V-gene family were excluded. To address suspected cross-contamination and a sequencing artifact, a later analysis removed 550 to 750 highly shared, low-generation-probability nucleotide sequences. In a later analysis, a clonal expansion index was calculated for each public chain from normalized within-repertoire ranks of inferred template counts. A later analysis computed generation probabilities with a VDJ recombination model fitted to out-of-frame rearrangements, and checked the results against IGoR. In a later analysis, hypergeometric tests were used to score TCR-TCR, TCR-HLA and TCR-CMV co-occurrence, with a repertoire-size bias correction applied to TCR pairs. False discovery rates were estimated in a later analysis by permuting HLA or CMV assignments 20 times. In a later analysis, co-occurring TCRs were grouped with DBSCAN, and TCRdist sequence similarity was added when clustering was performed within HLA-allele-positive subsets. Repertoires with fewer than 30,000 or more than 120,000 public chains were left out of co-occurrence clustering, as were about five repertoires with anomalous nucleotide sharing. As stored in TCRdb, this immuneACCESS dataset retains in-frame rearrangements with V and J assigned. A fraction of the clones does not appear; measured against another copy, unresolved V genes explain less than half of the discrepancy, and the remainder lacks a known reason. V, J and clone size were drawn from that table, and D and trimming were deduced from the DNA. The sample includes over 90,000 clones, with around 68% observed a single time. About 4.4% of the sample rests with the top ten.

The cohort consisted of 666 healthy bone marrow donors. All cohort members were sampled while nominally healthy, although unrecorded immune exposures were likely present. CMV serostatus was recorded as positive for just under 300 and negative for about half of the 666 cohort members, whereas no CMV serostatus was recorded for the donor in question. Each donor provided a peripheral blood sample, and peripheral blood mononuclear cells were used for TCR beta sequencing. The Qiagen DNeasy Blood Extraction Kit was used to extract genomic DNA from the blood cell samples. Remarks on this clone: Its antigen remains undetermined. Base-call qualities are not available, and no considerably larger clone is one nucleotide away.

The sequenced sample consisted of PBMCs. This receptor was taken from a human donor in good health.

The nucleotide sequence is given as TGTGCCAGTAGTATAGACTATAGCTCCTACGAGCAGTACTTC. The resulting protein is CASSIDYSSYEQYF. The sequence links TRBV19 to TRBJ2-7; confidence is insufficient to name the D gene. The germline V gene (reference sequence) gives CDR1 as LNHDA and CDR2 as SQIVND. V was cut back by 0 bases and J by 0 bases, leaving a gap of 6 bases between them. The CDR3 spans 14 residues, from the cysteine through the phenylalanine. The retained sequence is limited to the CDR3, 42 bases, with the frame set at the first base.